The following is a T cell receptor (beta chain) sequence with its context. The germline CDR1 and CDR2 sequences are SEHNR and FQNEAQ (reference sequence). V dropped 0 bases and J dropped 0 bases, with 5 bases sitting between them. The CDR3 covers 14 residues. The sample belongs to a study of blood T cell repertoires in COVID-19. Study background: There were acute and convalescent COVID-19 samples, and they came from the United States, Italy and Spain. The cDNA or gDNA used as material had been derived from T cells, B-cell-depleted T cells, or PBMCs.

Source study methods: Using reference gene primer amplification, nucleated cell counts were estimated. The assay was immunoSEQ multiplex PCR, and TCRdb's table has in-frame clones only and misses some. V, J and clone size are taken as reported in that table, and D and trimming were inferred from the DNA itself. The sample has approximately 350,000 clones; around 91% are singletons. V gene TRBV7-9 combines with J gene TRBJ2-5; D is ambiguous. Sequencing was carried out using peripheral blood. The source of this sequence is a woman between 18 and 30 years old who had recovered from COVID-19. The CDR3 here is CASSLASYQETQYF. CDR3 coding DNA: TGTGCCAGCAGCTTAGCTAGCTACCAAGAGACCCAGTACTTC.